These 9 T cell receptor beta chains were sequenced from one sample in a study of T cell repertoires in ileal Crohn's disease. Time point indicated: inflamed ileum from the surgical specimen. Sequencing used immunoSEQ multiplex PCR; TCRdb keeps in-frame clones, though not all of them. The table lists around 1,500 clones, more than 90% of them singletons. The source material was ileal tissue. The receptors were gathered from an adult with Crohn's disease.

V and J are TRBV27 and TRBJ2-3; D may be TRBD2 (6 bases). The V end lost 11 bases, the J end lost 0 bases, and 15 bases lay between the germline ends. The CDR3 runs to 14 residues. Germline V gene data show CDR1 as MNHEY and CDR2 as SMNVEV (reference sequence). The CDR3 coding sequence is TGTGCCCGGCGGGACGCCAAGAGCACAGATACGCAGTATTTT. Encoded protein: CARRDAKSTDTQYF.

This chain links TRBV30 with TRBJ2-7; the match to TRBD2 covers 7 bases. This CDR3 is 13 amino acids long. The V gene end was trimmed by 3 bases and the J gene end by 4 bases; junction bases not matched to a gene: 6. Germline V lookup: CDR1 GTSNPN, CDR2 SVGIG (reference sequence). The CDR3 loop reads CAWSSGISYEQYF. Written as DNA, the CDR3 is TGTGCCTGGAGCAGCGGGATTAGTTACGAGCAGTACTTC.

The chain employs TRBV5-4 and TRBJ2-6; TRBD1 or TRBD2 may be the D gene (5 bases each). Germline CDR1 is SGHNT and CDR2 is YYREEE (reference sequence). V gave up 0 bases and J gave up 8 bases, with 12 bases separating them. The CDR3 runs to 15 residues. CDR3 residues: CASSLDQGVSNVLTF. The CDR3 bases are TGTGCCAGCAGCTTGGACCAGGGAGTCTCCAACGTCCTGACTTTC.

The CDR3: CASSYVGTGDYF. The DNA for the CDR3 is TGTGCCAGCAGTTACGTAGGGACAGGGGATTACTTC. The rearrangement uses TRBV6-6 and TRBJ2-5; TRBD1 agrees at 10 bases. This CDR3 comprises 12 residues. The J segment lost 14 bases and the V segment lost 2 bases, leaving 5 bases of the junction unmatched. Germline V gives CDR1 MNHNY, CDR2 SVGAGI (reference sequence).

This sequence joins TRBV4-1 and TRBJ2-7, with D tentatively TRBD2 (5 bases). Trimming stripped 4 bases from V and 6 bases from J, with 10 bases between. Germline V lookup: CDR1 MGHRA, CDR2 YSYEKL. There are 12 residues in the CDR3. The CDR3 is CASSLRGSEQYF. CDR3 nucleotide sequence: TGCGCCAGCAGCCTCCGGGGTAGCGAGCAGTACTTC.

The CDR3, as DNA: TGTGCCAGCAGCCTGGACAGGACAGATACGCAGTATTTT. It codes for CASSLDRTDTQYF. The chain is built from TRBV5-6 and TRBJ2-3; 7 bases line up with TRBD1. The V and J ends lost 4 bases and 3 bases, in that order; junction bases with no gene match: 2. The germline V gene encodes CDR1 SGHDT and CDR2 YYEEEE. This CDR3 region has 13 residues.

The chain joins TRBV15 to TRBJ2-5, with 7 bases that match TRBD2. CDR3 size: 15 residues. From germline, CDR1 is LNHNV and CDR2 YYDKDF (reference sequence). Germline trimming cut 0 bases from V and 1 base from J; bases unmatched to any gene: 2. The DNA of the CDR3 is TGTGCCACCAGCAGAGATCCTAGCGGCCAAGAGACCCAGTACTTC. Translating it yields CATSRDPSGQETQYF.

The rearrangement joins TRBV7-2 to TRBJ1-3; D gene ambiguous. Germline-derived CDR1 and CDR2 are SGHTA and FQGNSA. V lost 1 base and J 0 bases, leaving 13 bases between the germline ends. CDR3 size: 17 residues. The CDR3 reads CASSLGGGPFSGNTIYF. Written as DNA, the CDR3 is TGTGCCAGCAGCTTAGGCGGCGGTCCTTTCTCTGGAAACACCATATATTTT. Complete variable domain (other parts from reference TRBV7-2 and TRBJ1-3): GAGVSQSPSNKVTEKGKDVELRCDPISGHTALYWYRQSLGQGLEFLIYFQGNSAPDKSGLPSDRFSAERTGGSVSTLTIQRTQQEDSAVYLCASSLGGGPFSGNTIYFGEGSWLTVV.

The V gene is TRBV6-4, the J gene TRBJ2-1, with 10 nucleotides matching TRBD2. The CDR3 length is 15 residues. The germline gives CDR1 MRHNA, CDR2 SNTAGT. Unmatched junction bases numbered 5, after V lost 2 bases and J lost 7 bases. The CDR3 spells CASSDESGGGNEQFF. The CDR3 nucleotides read TGTGCCAGCAGTGACGAGAGCGGGGGGGGAAATGAGCAGTTCTTC.